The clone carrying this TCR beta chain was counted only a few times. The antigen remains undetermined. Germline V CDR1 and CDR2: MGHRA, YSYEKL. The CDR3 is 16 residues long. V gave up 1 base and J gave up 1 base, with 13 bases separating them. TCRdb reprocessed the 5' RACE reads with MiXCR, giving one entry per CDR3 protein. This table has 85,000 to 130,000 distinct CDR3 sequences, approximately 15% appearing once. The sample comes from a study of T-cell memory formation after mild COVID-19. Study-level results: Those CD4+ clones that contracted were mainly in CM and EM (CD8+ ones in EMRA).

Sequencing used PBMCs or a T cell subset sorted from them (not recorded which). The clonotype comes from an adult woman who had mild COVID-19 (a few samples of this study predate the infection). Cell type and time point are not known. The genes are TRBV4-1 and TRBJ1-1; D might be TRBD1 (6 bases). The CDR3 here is CASSQGAGVENTEAFF. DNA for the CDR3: TGCGCCAGCAGCCAAGGGGCAGGGGTGGAGAACACTGAAGCTTTCTTT.